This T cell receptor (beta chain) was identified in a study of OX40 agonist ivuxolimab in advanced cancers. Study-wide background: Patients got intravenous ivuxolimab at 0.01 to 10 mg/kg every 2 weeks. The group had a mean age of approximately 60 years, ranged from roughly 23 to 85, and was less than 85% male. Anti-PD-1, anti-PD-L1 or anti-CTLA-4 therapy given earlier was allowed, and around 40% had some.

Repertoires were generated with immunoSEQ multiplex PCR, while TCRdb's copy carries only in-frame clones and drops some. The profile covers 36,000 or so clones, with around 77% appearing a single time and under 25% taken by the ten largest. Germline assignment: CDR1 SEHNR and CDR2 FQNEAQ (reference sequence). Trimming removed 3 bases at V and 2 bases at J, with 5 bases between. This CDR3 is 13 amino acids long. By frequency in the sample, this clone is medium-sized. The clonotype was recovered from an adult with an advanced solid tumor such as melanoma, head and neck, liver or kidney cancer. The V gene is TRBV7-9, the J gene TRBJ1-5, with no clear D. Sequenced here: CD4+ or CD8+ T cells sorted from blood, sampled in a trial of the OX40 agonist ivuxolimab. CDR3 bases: TGTGCCAGCAGCTTCGACGGCAATCAGCCCCAGCATTTT. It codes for CASSFDGNQPQHF.